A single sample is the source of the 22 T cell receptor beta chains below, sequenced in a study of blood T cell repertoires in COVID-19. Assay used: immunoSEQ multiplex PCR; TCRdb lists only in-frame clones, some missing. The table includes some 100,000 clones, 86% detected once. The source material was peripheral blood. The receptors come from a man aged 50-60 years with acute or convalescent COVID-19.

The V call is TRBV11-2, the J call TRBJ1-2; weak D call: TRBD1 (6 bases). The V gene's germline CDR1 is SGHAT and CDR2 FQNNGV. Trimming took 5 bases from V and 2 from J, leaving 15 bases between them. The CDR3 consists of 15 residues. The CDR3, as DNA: TGTGCCAGCAGCCCCGACAGGCTGGGCAACTATGGCTACACCTTC. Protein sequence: CASSPDRLGNYGYTF.

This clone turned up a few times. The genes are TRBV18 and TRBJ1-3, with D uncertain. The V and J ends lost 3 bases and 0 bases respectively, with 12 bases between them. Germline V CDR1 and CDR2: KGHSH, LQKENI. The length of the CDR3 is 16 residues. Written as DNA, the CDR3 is TGTGCCAGCTCACCTCAACTCGGGAGCTCTGGAAACACCATATATTTT. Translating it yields CASSPQLGSSGNTIYF.

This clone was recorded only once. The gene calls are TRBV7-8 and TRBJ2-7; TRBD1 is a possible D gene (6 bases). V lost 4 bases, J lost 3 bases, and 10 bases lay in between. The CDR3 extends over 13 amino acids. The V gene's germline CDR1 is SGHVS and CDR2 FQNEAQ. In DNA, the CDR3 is TGTGCCAGCAGCTCTCAGGGGAACTACGAGCAGTACTTC. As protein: CASSSQGNYEQYF.

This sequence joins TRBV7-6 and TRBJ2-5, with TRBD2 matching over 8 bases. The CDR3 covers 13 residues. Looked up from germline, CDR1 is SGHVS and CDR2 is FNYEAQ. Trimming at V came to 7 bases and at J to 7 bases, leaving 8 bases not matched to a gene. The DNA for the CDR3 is TGTGCCAGCACCAACCTTGCGGGAGGGACCCAGTACTTC. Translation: CASTNLAGGTQYF.

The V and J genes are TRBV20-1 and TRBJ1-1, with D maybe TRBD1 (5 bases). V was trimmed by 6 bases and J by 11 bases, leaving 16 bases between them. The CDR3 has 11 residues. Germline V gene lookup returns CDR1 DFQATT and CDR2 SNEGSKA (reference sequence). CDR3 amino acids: CSATGPTFAFF. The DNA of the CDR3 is TGCAGTGCCACAGGACCGACTTTTGCTTTCTTT.

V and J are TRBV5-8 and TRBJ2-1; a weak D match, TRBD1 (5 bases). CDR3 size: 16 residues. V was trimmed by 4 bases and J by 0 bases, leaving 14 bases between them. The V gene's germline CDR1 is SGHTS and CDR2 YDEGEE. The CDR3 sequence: CASSSRQTLSYNEQFF. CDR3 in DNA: TGTGCCAGCAGCAGCAGACAGACTCTCTCCTACAATGAGCAGTTCTTC. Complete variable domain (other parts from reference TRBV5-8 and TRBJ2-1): EAGVTQSPTHLIKTRGQQATLRCSPISGHTSVYWYQQALGLGLQFLLWYDEGEERNRGNFPPRFSGRQFPNYSSELNVNALELEDSALYLCASSSRQTLSYNEQFFGPGTRLTVL.

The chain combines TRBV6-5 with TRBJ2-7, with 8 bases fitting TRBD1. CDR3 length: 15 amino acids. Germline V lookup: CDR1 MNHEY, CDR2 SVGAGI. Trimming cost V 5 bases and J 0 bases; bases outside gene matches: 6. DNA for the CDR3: TGTGCCAGCAGTAGGAGACAGGGGTTCTCCTACGAGCAGTACTTC. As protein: CASSRRQGFSYEQYF.

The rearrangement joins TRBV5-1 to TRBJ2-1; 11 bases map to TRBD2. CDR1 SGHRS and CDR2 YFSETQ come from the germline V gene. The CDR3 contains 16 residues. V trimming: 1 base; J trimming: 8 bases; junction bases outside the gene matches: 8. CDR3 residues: CASSLSTSGTEYEQFF. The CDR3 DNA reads TGCGCCAGCAGCTTGTCGACTAGCGGGACAGAGTATGAGCAGTTCTTC.

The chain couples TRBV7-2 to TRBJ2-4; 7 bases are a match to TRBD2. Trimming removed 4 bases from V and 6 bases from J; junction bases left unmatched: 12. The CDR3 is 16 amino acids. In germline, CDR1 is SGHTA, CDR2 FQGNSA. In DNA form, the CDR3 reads TGTGCCAGCAGCTCGGGACTAACGGGAGTCCTAAACATTCAGTACTTC. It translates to CASSSGLTGVLNIQYF.

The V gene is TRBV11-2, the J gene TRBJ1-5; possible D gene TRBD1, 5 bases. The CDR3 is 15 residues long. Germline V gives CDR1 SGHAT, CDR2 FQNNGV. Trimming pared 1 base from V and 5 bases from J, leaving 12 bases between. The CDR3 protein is CASSLAGWEDQPQHF. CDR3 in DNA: TGTGCCAGCAGCTTAGCAGGGTGGGAGGATCAGCCCCAGCATTTT.

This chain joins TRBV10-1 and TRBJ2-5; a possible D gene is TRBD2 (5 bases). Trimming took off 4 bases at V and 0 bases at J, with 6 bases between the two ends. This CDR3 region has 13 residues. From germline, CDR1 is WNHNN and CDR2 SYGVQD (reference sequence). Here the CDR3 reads CASSAGNQETQYF. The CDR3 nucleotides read TGCGCCAGCAGTGCGGGGAACCAAGAGACCCAGTACTTC.

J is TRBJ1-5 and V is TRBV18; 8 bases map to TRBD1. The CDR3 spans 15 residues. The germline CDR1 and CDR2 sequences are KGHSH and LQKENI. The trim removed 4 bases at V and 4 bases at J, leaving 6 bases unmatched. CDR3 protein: CASSRTGQKNQPQHF. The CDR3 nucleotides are TGTGCCAGCTCACGGACAGGGCAAAAGAATCAGCCCCAGCATTTT.

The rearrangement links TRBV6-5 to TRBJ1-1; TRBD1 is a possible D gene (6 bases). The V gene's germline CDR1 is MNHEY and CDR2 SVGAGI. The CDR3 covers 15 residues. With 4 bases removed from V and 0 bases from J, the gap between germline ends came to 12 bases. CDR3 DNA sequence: TGTGCCAGCAGTTTCCAGGGGTACATGAACACTGAAGCTTTCTTT. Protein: CASSFQGYMNTEAFF.

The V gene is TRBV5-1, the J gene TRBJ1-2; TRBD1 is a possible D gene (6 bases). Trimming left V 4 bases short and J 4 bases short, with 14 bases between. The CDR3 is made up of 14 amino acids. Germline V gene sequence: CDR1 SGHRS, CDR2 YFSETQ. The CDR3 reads CASSSGQPLYGYTF. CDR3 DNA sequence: TGCGCCAGCAGCAGCGGACAGCCTCTCTATGGCTACACCTTC.

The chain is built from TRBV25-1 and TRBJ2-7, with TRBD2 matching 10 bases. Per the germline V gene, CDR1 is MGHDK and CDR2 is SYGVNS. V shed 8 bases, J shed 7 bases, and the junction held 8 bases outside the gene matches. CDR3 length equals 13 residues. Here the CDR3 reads CASGLAGALEQYF. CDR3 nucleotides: TGTGCCAGCGGCCTAGCGGGGGCTCTTGAGCAGTACTTC.

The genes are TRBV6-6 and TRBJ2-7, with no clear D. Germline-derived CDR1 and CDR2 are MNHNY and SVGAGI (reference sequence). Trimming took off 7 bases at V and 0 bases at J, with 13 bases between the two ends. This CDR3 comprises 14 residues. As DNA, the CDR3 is TGTGCCAGCATCGACGGGTCGAGCTCCTACGAGCAGTACTTC. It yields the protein CASIDGSSSYEQYF.

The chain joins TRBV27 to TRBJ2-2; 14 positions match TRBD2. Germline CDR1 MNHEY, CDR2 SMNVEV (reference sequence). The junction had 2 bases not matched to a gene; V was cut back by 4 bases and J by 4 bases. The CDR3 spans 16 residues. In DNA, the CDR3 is TGTGCCAGCAGTTCGGGACTAGCGGGAGTCACCGGGGAGCTGTTTTTT. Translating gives CASSSGLAGVTGELFF.

CDR3 in DNA: TGTGCCAGCAGCCTAGACAGGGAGAGGTACTTCTTC. Translating it yields CASSLDRERYFF. The chain carries TRBV7-3 and TRBJ2-1; 7 nucleotides align to TRBD1. The CDR3 sequence is 12 residues long. Trimming removed 5 bases from V and 16 bases from J; junction bases left unmatched: 11. Germline V gene sequence: CDR1 SGHTA, CDR2 FQGTGA.

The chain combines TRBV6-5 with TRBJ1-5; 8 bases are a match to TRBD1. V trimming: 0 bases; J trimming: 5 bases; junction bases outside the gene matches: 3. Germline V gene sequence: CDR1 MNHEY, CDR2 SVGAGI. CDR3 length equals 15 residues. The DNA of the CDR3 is TGTGCCAGCAGTTACTCGACAGGGGCAGATCAGCCCCAGCATTTT. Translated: CASSYSTGADQPQHF.

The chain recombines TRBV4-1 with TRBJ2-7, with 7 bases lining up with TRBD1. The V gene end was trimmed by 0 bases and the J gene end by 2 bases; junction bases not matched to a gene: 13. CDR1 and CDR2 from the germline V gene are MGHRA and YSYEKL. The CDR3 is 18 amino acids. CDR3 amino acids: CASSQDPGTGALTYEQYF. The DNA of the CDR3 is TGCGCCAGCAGCCAAGATCCCGGAACAGGGGCCCTGACCTACGAGCAGTACTTC.

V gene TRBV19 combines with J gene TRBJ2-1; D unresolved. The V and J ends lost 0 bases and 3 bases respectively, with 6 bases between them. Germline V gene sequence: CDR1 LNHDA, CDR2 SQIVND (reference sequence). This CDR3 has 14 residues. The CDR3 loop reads CASSIESHYNEQFF. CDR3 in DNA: TGTGCCAGTAGTATAGAGTCCCACTACAATGAGCAGTTCTTC.

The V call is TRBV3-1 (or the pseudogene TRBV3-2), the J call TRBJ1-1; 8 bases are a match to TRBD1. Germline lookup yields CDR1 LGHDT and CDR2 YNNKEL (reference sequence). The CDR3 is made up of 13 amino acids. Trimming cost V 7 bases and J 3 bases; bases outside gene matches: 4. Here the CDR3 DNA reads TGTGCCAGCACGGGCAGGGGGCACACTGAAGCTTTCTTT. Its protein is CASTGRGHTEAFF.